One and the same sample provided the 32 T cell receptor beta chains below, sequenced in a study of cytomegalovirus exposure and HLA in healthy donors. Profiled with immunoSEQ multiplex PCR; TCRdb holds only in-frame clones, not every one. The data contain roughly 110,000 clones, about 87% of them singletons. Sequences were obtained from PBMCs. All receptors derive from a woman younger than 30 in good health and CMV-seropositive.

This chain links TRBV6-1 with TRBJ2-3; 10 bases agree with TRBD2. The CDR3 sequence is 15 residues long. Germline V gene data show CDR1 as MNHNS and CDR2 as SASEGT. V lost 2 bases to trimming and J lost 4 bases; unmatched junction nucleotides: 3. As DNA, the CDR3 is TGTGCCAGCAGTGAACTAGCGGGGGCCTCAGATACGCAGTATTTT. This encodes CASSELAGASDTQYF.

The chain links TRBV10-3 to TRBJ2-3; TRBD2 might be the D (5 bases). Between the trimmed V and J ends, which lost 11 bases and 0 bases, there was a span of 15 bases. Germline V gives CDR1 ENHRY, CDR2 SYGVKD. This CDR3 is built from 14 residues. CDR3 nucleotides: TGTGCCGCGGGCGGGCAGCGGAGCACAGATACGCAGTATTTT. Protein: CAAGGQRSTDTQYF.

This clone was counted between two and nine times. This rearrangement joins TRBV2 to TRBJ2-7; 9 positions agree with TRBD1. The V gene end was trimmed by 8 bases and the J gene end by 5 bases; junction bases not matched to a gene: 7. Germline CDR1 reads SNHLY; CDR2 reads FYNNEI. The CDR3 covers 13 residues. The CDR3 is CASVQGAEDEQYF. CDR3 coding DNA: TGTGCCAGCGTACAGGGGGCAGAGGACGAGCAGTACTTC.

The genes are TRBV5-1 and TRBJ1-1; 10 bases align to TRBD1. From germline, CDR1 is SGHRS and CDR2 YFSETQ. V shed 4 bases, J shed 7 bases, and the junction held 7 bases outside the gene matches. The length of the CDR3 is 14 residues. The CDR3 region is CASSLGTGVDEAFF. The CDR3 DNA is TGCGCCAGCAGCCTCGGGACAGGGGTGGATGAAGCTTTCTTT.

The CDR3 DNA reads as TGTGCCAGCAGAGATACCAGGACTGGGGCCAACGTCCTGACTTTC. Amino acids: CASRDTRTGANVLTF. The chain has TRBV6-6 and TRBJ2-6; unclear D gene. The ends were cut back, 6 bases at V and 2 bases at J, with 11 bases in the middle. The CDR3 has 15 amino acids. From germline, CDR1 is MNHNY and CDR2 SVGAGI (reference sequence).

The rearrangement uses TRBV4-1 and TRBJ1-5, with D maybe TRBD1 (6 bases). The CDR3 extends over 15 amino acids. Trimming removed 1 base at V and 4 bases at J, with 11 bases between. The V gene's germline CDR1 is MGHRA and CDR2 YSYEKL. CDR3 in amino acids: CASSQVTGKNQPQHF. The DNA for the CDR3 is TGCGCCAGCAGCCAAGTTACAGGGAAGAATCAGCCCCAGCATTTT.

The chain joins TRBV4-3 to TRBJ1-1, with 12 bases aligning to TRBD1. The germline V gene has CDR1 LGHNA and CDR2 YSLEER. The CDR3 consists of 16 residues. V lost 1 base and J lost 3; bases outside the gene matches: 3. Here the CDR3 DNA reads TGCGCCAGCAGCCAAGTCGGGACAGGGGGCTACACTGAAGCTTTCTTT. This codes for CASSQVGTGGYTEAFF.

This sequence joins TRBV4-1 and TRBJ2-7, with D hard to call. The CDR3 sequence is 13 residues long. The V end was cut by 0 bases, the J end by 3 bases, with 6 bases between. Germline CDR1 reads MGHRA; CDR2 reads YSYEKL. The DNA of the CDR3 is TGCGCCAGCAGCCAAGACGGTGACTACGAGCAGTACTTC. Encoded protein: CASSQDGDYEQYF.

V usage is TRBV6-1 and J usage is TRBJ1-5, with D possibly matching TRBD1 (5 bases). V lost 4 bases to trimming and J lost 4 bases, with 20 bases between them. Germline assignment: CDR1 MNHNS and CDR2 SASEGT. CDR3 size: 17 residues. The CDR3, as DNA: TGTGCCAGCAGTGGGGCGGGGGGGTCGGCCTGGAATCAGCCCCAGCATTTT. It translates to CASSGAGGSAWNQPQHF.

The chain links TRBV4-3 to TRBJ1-2; D remains ambiguous. CDR1 is LGHNA, CDR2 YSLEER, per germline. The CDR3 is made up of 15 amino acids. Trimming pared 0 bases from V and 0 bases from J, leaving 8 bases between. The CDR3 DNA sequence: TGCGCCAGCAGCCAAGATTCACAGACTAACTATGGCTACACCTTC. It encodes CASSQDSQTNYGYTF.

J is TRBJ2-3 and V is TRBV5-1; no firm D call. V gave up 5 bases and J gave up 1 base, with 8 bases separating them. There are 13 residues in the CDR3. The V gene's germline CDR1 is SGHRS and CDR2 YFSETQ. CDR3 sequence reads: CASSQEGTDTQYF. As DNA, the CDR3 is TGCGCCAGCAGTCAAGAGGGCACAGATACGCAGTATTTT. The full variable domain, with the rest looked up from reference TRBV5-1 and TRBJ2-3, is KAGVTQTPRYLIKTRGQQVTLSCSPISGHRSVSWYQQTPGQGLQFLFEYFSETQRNKGNFPGRFSGRQFSNSRSEMNVSTLELGDSALYLCASSQEGTDTQYFGPGTRLTVL.

This chain links TRBV4-3 with TRBJ2-2; 9 nucleotides align to TRBD2. Germline CDR1 LGHNA, CDR2 YSLEER. This CDR3 is built from 15 residues. V gave up 6 bases and J gave up 4 bases; unmatched junction bases: 6. The CDR3 coding sequence is TGCGCCAGCAGGTCAGGGACTAGCTCCACCGGGGAGCTGTTTTTT. As protein: CASRSGTSSTGELFF.

V usage is TRBV7-9 and J usage is TRBJ1-4, with D tentatively TRBD1 (6 bases). Trimming left V 1 base short and J 8 bases short, with 8 bases between. The CDR3 contains 13 residues. Germline V gene lookup returns CDR1 SEHNR and CDR2 FQNEAQ (reference sequence). CDR3: CASSLGRGEKLFF. The CDR3, as DNA: TGTGCCAGCAGCTTAGGCAGGGGCGAAAAACTGTTTTTT.

This clone appeared a single time. This chain uses TRBV28 with TRBJ2-7, with 11 bases aligning to TRBD1. The V gene's germline CDR1 is MDHEN and CDR2 SYDVKM. CDR3 length: 15 amino acids. Unmatched junction bases numbered 4, after V lost 3 bases and J lost 3 bases. The CDR3 coding sequence is TGTGCCAGCAGTTTTACCGGGACAGGGGGCTACGAGCAGTACTTC. This codes for CASSFTGTGGYEQYF.

The chain carries TRBV6-5 and TRBJ1-1; 8 nucleotides agree with TRBD1. V lost 0 bases, J lost 6 bases, and 6 bases stayed unmatched. The V gene's germline CDR1 is MNHEY and CDR2 SVGAGI. This CDR3 has 15 residues. The CDR3 spells CASSYSGQGAAEAFF. CDR3 nucleotides: TGTGCCAGCAGTTACTCCGGGCAGGGGGCCGCTGAAGCTTTCTTT.

V gene TRBV10-2 combines with J gene TRBJ2-1; TRBD2 matches 7 bases. Germline-derived CDR1 and CDR2 are WSHSY and SAAADI. V shed 6 bases and J 3 bases; nucleotides not matched to a gene: 5. The CDR3 sequence is 14 residues long. CDR3 nucleotide sequence: TGCGCCAGCAGGGCCACTAGCGACTACAATGAGCAGTTCTTC. Encoded protein: CASRATSDYNEQFF.

This clone was seen a single time. The genes are TRBV4-1 and TRBJ1-1; D gene unclear. V was clipped by 1 base and J by 3 bases, with 15 bases between them. The CDR3 has 16 amino acids. CDR1 MGHRA and CDR2 YSYEKL come from the germline V gene. DNA for the CDR3: TGCGCCAGCAGCCAAGGAGGCGGGGTTCCGGACACTGAAGCTTTCTTT. It specifies CASSQGGGVPDTEAFF.

The V gene is TRBV6-4, the J gene TRBJ1-1, with D unclear. The CDR3 runs to 14 residues. With 2 bases removed from V and 4 bases from J, the gap between germline ends came to 11 bases. The germline V gene has CDR1 MRHNA and CDR2 SNTAGT. The CDR3 bases are TGTGCCAGCAGTGACAACTACGGAGGCACTGAAGCTTTCTTT. It yields the protein CASSDNYGGTEAFF.

The V call is TRBV9, the J call TRBJ1-3; TRBD1 is a possible D gene (6 bases). Germline-derived CDR1 and CDR2 are SGDLS and YYNGEE. CDR3 length: 17 amino acids. The V and J ends lost 0 bases and 0 bases respectively, with 13 bases between them. The CDR3 region has the DNA TGTGCCAGCAGCGTAGGGGCATCAGGGGTCTCTGGAAACACCATATATTTT. Translation: CASSVGASGVSGNTIYF.

This clone was detected once. The rearrangement joins TRBV7-2 to TRBJ2-7, with D possibly TRBD1 on 7 matching bases. This CDR3 is built from 14 residues. V was shortened by 5 bases and J by 4 bases, with 15 bases between the two germline ends. Germline loops: CDR1 SGHTA, CDR2 FQGNSA. DNA for the CDR3: TGTGCCAGCAGCCAGGGGGGACAGTTGTACGAGCAGTACTTC. This gives the protein CASSQGGQLYEQYF.

V is TRBV29-1 and J is TRBJ2-2; possibly TRBD1 for D (6 bases). CDR1 is SQVTM and CDR2 is ANQGSEA in the germline V gene. Trimming took off 2 bases at V and 7 bases at J, with 20 bases between the two ends. The CDR3 contains 16 residues. The CDR3 sequence is CSVELWGRGRGGELFF. For the CDR3, the DNA is TGCAGCGTTGAACTCTGGGGGCGCGGGCGCGGCGGGGAGCTGTTTTTT.

This clone occurred a few times. This chain uses TRBV18 with TRBJ2-2; D may be TRBD2 (5 bases). V shed 1 base and J shed 5 bases, with 8 bases lying between them. The length of the CDR3 is 14 residues. The germline gives CDR1 KGHSH, CDR2 LQKENI. Written as DNA, the CDR3 is TGTGCCAGCTCACCACAACCGGGGACCGGGGAGCTGTTTTTT. Translation: CASSPQPGTGELFF.

This clone was observed a handful of times. This chain links TRBV2 with TRBJ2-2; 8 nucleotides line up with TRBD1. Germline CDR1 SNHLY, CDR2 FYNNEI. The CDR3 runs to 12 residues. The V and J ends lost 11 bases and 5 bases, in that order; junction bases with no gene match: 4. The CDR3 DNA sequence: TGTGCCCAGGGGGCAGGGACCGGGGAGCTGTTTTTT. Protein: CAQGAGTGELFF. The full variable domain, with the rest looked up from reference TRBV2 and TRBJ2-2, is EPEVTQTPSHQVTQMGQEVILRCVPISNHLYFYWYRQILGQKVEFLVSFYNNEISEKSEIFDDQFSVERPDGSNFTLKIRSTKLEDSAMYFCAQGAGTGELFFGEGSRLTVL.

The gene calls are TRBV11-3 and TRBJ2-1; TRBD1 matches at 7 bases. Trimming took 5 bases from V and 10 from J; bases not matched to a gene: 2. The CDR3 has 11 amino acids. Germline V CDR1 and CDR2: SGHNT, YENEEA. CDR3 coding DNA: TGTGCCAGCAGCCTGGGACAGGAGCAGTTCTTC. Its protein is CASSLGQEQFF.

V is TRBV14 and J is TRBJ1-4; TRBD1 is a possible D gene (5 bases). The CDR3 is 15 residues long. Trimming took 0 bases from V and 5 from J, leaving 10 bases between them. Germline V CDR1 and CDR2: SGHDN, FVKESK. The CDR3 region is CASSQETGGNEKLFF. The CDR3 DNA reads TGTGCCAGCAGCCAAGAAACGGGGGGAAATGAAAAACTGTTTTTT.

The chain carries TRBV4-3 and TRBJ2-3, with a weak D call TRBD2 (6 bases). In germline, CDR1 is LGHNA, CDR2 YSLEER. V was cut by 1 base and J by 1 base, with 9 bases left in between. The CDR3 consists of 15 residues. The CDR3 coding sequence is TGCGCCAGCAGCCAAGGAGCGGGCGGCACAGATACGCAGTATTTT. Translating gives CASSQGAGGTDTQYF.

The chain has TRBV15 and TRBJ2-3; no definite D call. CDR1 is LNHNV and CDR2 is YYDKDF in the germline V gene (reference sequence). The V and J ends lost 0 bases and 4 bases respectively, with 5 bases between them. The CDR3 is made up of 13 amino acids. CDR3 in DNA: TGTGCCACCAGCAGAGAGCGCCCAGATACGCAGTATTTT. Translating it yields CATSRERPDTQYF.

The V gene is TRBV6-1, the J gene TRBJ1-5; no clear D. CDR3 size: 13 residues. Germline values: CDR1 MNHNS, CDR2 SASEGT. Between the trimmed V and J ends, which lost 8 bases and 0 bases, there was a span of 8 bases. The CDR3 region has the DNA TGTGCCAGCTCGAGGGTTAGCAATCAGCCCCAGCATTTT. Amino acids: CASSRVSNQPQHF.

The V and J genes are TRBV4-1 and TRBJ2-7; a possible D gene is TRBD2 (7 bases). CDR1 and CDR2 from the germline V gene are MGHRA and YSYEKL. There are 15 residues in the CDR3. The V gene lost 4 bases and the J gene lost 2 bases, with 15 bases spanning the gap. CDR3 bases: TGCGCCAGCAGCCCAAAAGGGGGGGGCCCCTACGAGCAGTACTTC. Amino acids: CASSPKGGGPYEQYF.

V gene TRBV7-9 combines with J gene TRBJ1-1, with D uncertain. Trimming left V 1 base short and J 11 bases short, with 11 bases between. Germline V gene data show CDR1 as SEHNR and CDR2 as FQNEAQ (reference sequence). This CDR3 has 12 amino acids. Written as DNA, the CDR3 is TGTGCCAGCAGCTTAGACGGTAGAGTGGCTTTCTTT. Protein: CASSLDGRVAFF.

The chain combines TRBV10-3 with TRBJ1-3; TRBD1 might be the D (5 bases). V was trimmed by 9 bases and J by 8 bases, leaving 26 bases between them. Germline V lookup: CDR1 ENHRY, CDR2 SYGVKD. CDR3 length equals 16 residues. In DNA, the CDR3 is TGTGCCATTAGGGGTAGGCTGGGTCTCGAGGCGGACACCATATATTTT. It yields the protein CAIRGRLGLEADTIYF.

V usage is TRBV2 and J usage is TRBJ2-5; D gene unclear. The germline V gene has CDR1 SNHLY and CDR2 FYNNEI. Trimming took off 2 bases at V and 5 bases at J, with 12 bases between the two ends. CDR3 length: 14 amino acids. The CDR3 nucleotides read TGTGCCAGCAGTGAAAATGTTAGATGGGAGACCCAGTACTTC. Translating gives CASSENVRWETQYF.